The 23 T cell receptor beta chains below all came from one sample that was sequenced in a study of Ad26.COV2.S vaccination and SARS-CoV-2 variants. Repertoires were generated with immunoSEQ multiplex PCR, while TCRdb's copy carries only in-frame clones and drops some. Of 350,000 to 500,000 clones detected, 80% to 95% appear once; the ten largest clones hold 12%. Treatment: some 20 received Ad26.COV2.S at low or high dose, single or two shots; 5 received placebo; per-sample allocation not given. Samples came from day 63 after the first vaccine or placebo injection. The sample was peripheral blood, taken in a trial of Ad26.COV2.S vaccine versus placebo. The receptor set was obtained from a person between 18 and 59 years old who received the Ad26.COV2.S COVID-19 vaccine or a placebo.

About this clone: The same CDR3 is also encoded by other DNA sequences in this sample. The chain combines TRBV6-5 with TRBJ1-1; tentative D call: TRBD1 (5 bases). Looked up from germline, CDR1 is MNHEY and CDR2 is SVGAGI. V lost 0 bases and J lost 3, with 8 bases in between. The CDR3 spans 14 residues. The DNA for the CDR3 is TGTGCCAGCAGTTACTCTCGACAGCACACTGAAGCTTTCTTT. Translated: CASSYSRQHTEAFF.

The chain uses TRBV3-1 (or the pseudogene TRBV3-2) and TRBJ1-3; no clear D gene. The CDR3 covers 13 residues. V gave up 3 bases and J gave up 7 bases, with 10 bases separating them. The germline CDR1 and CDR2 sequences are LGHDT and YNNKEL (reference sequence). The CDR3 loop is CASSQPPRNTIYF. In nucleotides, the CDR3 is TGTGCCAGCAGCCAGCCACCCCGGAACACCATATATTTT.

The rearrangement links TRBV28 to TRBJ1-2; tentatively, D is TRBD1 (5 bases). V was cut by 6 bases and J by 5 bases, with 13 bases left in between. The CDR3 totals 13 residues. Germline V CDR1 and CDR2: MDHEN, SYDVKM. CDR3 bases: TGTGCCAGCAGGTGGGGGGGAGTTTATGGCTACACCTTC. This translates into CASRWGGVYGYTF.

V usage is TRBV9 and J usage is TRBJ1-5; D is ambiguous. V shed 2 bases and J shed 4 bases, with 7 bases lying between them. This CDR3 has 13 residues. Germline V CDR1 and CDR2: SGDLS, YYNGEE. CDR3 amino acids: CASSVSGNQPQHF. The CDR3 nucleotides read TGTGCCAGCAGCGTGAGTGGGAATCAGCCCCAGCATTTT.

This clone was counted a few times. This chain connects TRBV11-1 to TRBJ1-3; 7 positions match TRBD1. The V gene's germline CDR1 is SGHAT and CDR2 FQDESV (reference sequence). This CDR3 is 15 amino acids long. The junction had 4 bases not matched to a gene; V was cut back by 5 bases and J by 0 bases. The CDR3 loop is CASSTGTDSGNTIYF. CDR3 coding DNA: TGTGCCAGCAGCACCGGGACAGACTCTGGAAACACCATATATTTT. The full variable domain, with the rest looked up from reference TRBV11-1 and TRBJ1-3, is EAEVAQSPRYKITEKSQAVAFWCDPISGHATLYWYRQILGQGPELLVQFQDESVVDDSQLPKDRFSAERLKGVDSTLKIQPAELGDSAMYLCASSTGTDSGNTIYFGEGSWLTVV.

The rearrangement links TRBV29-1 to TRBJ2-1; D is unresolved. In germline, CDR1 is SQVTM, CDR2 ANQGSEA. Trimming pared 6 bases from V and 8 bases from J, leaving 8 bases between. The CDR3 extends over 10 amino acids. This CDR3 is CSVPEDEQFF. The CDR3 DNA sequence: TGCAGCGTCCCGGAAGATGAGCAGTTCTTC.

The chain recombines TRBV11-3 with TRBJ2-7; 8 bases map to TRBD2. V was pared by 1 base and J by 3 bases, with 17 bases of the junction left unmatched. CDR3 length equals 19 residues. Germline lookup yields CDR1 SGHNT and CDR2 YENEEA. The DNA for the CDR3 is TGTGCCAGCAGCTTAGCTCGATTAGCGGGGATGGTGTATGGCTACGAGCAGTACTTC. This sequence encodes CASSLARLAGMVYGYEQYF.

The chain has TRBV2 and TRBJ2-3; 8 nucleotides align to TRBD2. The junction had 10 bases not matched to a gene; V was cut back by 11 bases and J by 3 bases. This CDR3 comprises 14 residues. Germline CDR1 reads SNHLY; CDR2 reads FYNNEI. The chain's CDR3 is CAGRPGLETDTQYF. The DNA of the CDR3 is TGTGCCGGAAGACCGGGACTAGAAACAGATACGCAGTATTTT.

The CDR3, as DNA: TGCGCCAGCAGCTCCGCAGGGGCGTTGTACACCGGGGAGCTGTTTTTT. Amino acids: CASSSAGALYTGELFF. The genes are TRBV5-1 and TRBJ2-2, with a weak D call TRBD1 (6 bases). This CDR3 has 16 amino acids. Germline V lookup: CDR1 SGHRS, CDR2 YFSETQ. V was cut by 3 bases and J by 3 bases, with 15 bases left in between.

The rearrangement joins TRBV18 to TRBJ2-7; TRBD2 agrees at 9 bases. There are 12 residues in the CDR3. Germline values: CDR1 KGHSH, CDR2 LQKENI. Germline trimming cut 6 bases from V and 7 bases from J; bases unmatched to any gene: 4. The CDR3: CASSPTSGEQYF. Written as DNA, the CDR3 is TGTGCCAGCTCCCCGACTAGCGGTGAGCAGTACTTC.

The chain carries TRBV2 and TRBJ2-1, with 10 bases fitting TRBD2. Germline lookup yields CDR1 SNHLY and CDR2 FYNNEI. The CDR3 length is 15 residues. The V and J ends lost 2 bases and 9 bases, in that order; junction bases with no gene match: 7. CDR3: CASSETAGGRGEQFF. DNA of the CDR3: TGTGCCAGCAGTGAAACAGCGGGAGGGAGAGGTGAGCAGTTCTTC.

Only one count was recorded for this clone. The CDR3 nucleotides are TGTGCCAGTAGTATAGTCAGAAATCAGCCCCAGCATTTT. This sequence encodes CASSIVRNQPQHF. This sequence joins TRBV19 and TRBJ1-5; D gene uncertain. CDR3 length: 13 residues. The ends were cut back, 1 base at V and 4 bases at J, with 5 bases in the middle. CDR1 LNHDA and CDR2 SQIVND come from the germline V gene (reference sequence). Full variable domain (missing parts from reference TRBV19 and TRBJ1-5): DGGITQSPKYLFRKEGQNVTLSCEQNLNHDAMYWYRQDPGQGLRLIYYSQIVNDFQKGDIAEGYSVSREKKESFPLTVTSAQKNPTAFYLCASSIVRNQPQHFGDGTRLSIL.

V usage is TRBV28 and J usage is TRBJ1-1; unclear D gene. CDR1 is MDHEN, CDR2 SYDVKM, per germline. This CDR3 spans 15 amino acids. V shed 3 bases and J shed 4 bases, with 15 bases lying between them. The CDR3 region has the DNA TGTGCCAGCAGTTTGTACGACGGAGGGCCCACTGAAGCTTTCTTT. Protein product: CASSLYDGGPTEAFF.

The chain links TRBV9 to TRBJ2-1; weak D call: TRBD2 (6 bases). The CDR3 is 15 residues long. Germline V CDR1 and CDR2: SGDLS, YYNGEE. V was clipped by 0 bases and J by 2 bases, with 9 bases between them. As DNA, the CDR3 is TGTGCCAGCAGCGTAGCCTCGGGGGCCTACAATGAGCAGTTCTTC. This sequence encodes CASSVASGAYNEQFF.

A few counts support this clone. CDR3 amino acids: CATKDRGGEKLFF. CDR3 sequence (DNA): TGTGCCACCAAAGACAGAGGTGGTGAAAAACTGTTTTTT. The chain couples TRBV6-5 to TRBJ1-4; D is perhaps TRBD1 (5 bases). The CDR3 totals 13 residues. Germline V CDR1 and CDR2: MNHEY, SVGAGI. The ends were cut back, 10 bases at V and 7 bases at J, with 16 bases in the middle.

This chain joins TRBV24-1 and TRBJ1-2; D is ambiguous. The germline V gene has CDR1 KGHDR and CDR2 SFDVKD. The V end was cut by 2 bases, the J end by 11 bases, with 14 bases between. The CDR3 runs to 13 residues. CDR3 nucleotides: TGTGCCACCAGTGATTCGGGAGACCTTTTGTACACCTTC. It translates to CATSDSGDLLYTF.

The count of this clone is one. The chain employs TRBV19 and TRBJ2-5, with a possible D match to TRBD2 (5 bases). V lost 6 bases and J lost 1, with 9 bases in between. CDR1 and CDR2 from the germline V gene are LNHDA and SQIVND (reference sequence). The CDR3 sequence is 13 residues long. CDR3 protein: CASRRSGQETQYF. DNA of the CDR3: TGTGCCAGTAGACGAAGCGGCCAAGAGACCCAGTACTTC.

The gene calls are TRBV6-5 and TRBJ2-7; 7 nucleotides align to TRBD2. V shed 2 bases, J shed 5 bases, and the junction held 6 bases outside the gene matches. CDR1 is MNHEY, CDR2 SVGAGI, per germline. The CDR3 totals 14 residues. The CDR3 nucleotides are TGTGCCAGCAGTTACCGCCGGGGGGAGAACGAGCAGTACTTC. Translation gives CASSYRRGENEQYF.

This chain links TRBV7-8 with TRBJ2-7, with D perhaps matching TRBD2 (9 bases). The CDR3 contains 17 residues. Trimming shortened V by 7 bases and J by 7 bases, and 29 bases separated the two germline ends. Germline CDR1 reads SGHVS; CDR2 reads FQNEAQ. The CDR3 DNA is TGTGCCAGCACCCAGGCCCCCGGGGCTAGCGGGACAGGTGAGCAGTACTTC. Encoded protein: CASTQAPGASGTGEQYF. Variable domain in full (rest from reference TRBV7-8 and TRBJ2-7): GAGVSQSPRYKVAKRGQDVALRCDPISGHVSLFWYQQALGQGPEFLTYFQNEAQLDKSGLPSDRFFAERPEGSVSTLKIQRTQQEDSAVYLCASTQAPGASGTGEQYFGPGTRLTVT.

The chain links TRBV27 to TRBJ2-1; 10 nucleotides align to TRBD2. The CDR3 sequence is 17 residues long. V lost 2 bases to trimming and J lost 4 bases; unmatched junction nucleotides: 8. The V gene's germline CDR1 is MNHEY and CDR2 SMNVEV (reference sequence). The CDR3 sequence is CASSLIPSGRVYNEQFF. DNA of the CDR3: TGTGCCAGCAGTTTAATACCGAGCGGGAGGGTGTACAATGAGCAGTTCTTC.

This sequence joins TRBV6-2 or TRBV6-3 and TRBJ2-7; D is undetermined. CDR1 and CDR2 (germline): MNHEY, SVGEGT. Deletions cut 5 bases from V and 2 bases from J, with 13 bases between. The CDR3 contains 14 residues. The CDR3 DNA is TGTGCCAGCAGTCCGGCTATCTTAACCTACGAGCAGTACTTC. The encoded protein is CASSPAILTYEQYF.

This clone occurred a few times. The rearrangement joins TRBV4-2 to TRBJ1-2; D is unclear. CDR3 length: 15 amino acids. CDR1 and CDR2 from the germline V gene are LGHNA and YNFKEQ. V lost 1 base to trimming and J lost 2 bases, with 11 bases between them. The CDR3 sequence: CASSQARWENYGYTF. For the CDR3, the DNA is TGTGCCAGCAGCCAAGCTAGGTGGGAAAACTATGGCTACACCTTC.

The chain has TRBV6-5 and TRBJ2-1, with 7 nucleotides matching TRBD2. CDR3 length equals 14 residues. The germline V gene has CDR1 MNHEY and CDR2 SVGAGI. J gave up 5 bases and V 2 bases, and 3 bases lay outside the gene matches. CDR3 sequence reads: CASSYAGEHNEQFF. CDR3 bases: TGTGCCAGCAGTTACGCGGGAGAGCACAATGAGCAGTTCTTC.